A single sample gave rise to the 9 T cell receptor beta chains below, sequenced in a study of T cells expressing NK-cell markers. Reanalyzing the 5' RACE reads, TCRdb keeps one entry per CDR3 protein, without DNA. Listed are about 160,000 distinct CDR3 sequences; roughly a fifth falls within the top ten. The sample comprised blood T cells: a sorted CD56 or NKG2C T cell subset, CD4+ or CD8+ T cells, or bulk PBMC T cells (not recorded which). The receptors here all came from a man aged 18-69 years in good health.

The chain recombines TRBV28 with TRBJ1-1; lacking DNA, the TRBD1 call made by TCRdb goes unchecked. Germline V gives CDR1 MDHEN, CDR2 SYDVKM. The CDR3 has 14 amino acids. The CDR3 is CASSLGTGRIEAFF.

V usage is TRBV7-9 and J usage is TRBJ2-7; checking the TCRdb D call of TRBD1 is not possible without DNA. The CDR3 length is 12 residues. Germline assignment: CDR1 SEHNR and CDR2 FQNEAQ (reference sequence). The CDR3: CASSLGRNEQYF.

V gene TRBV27 combines with J gene TRBJ2-7; without DNA, the TCRdb call of TRBD2 cannot be checked. This CDR3 is built from 16 residues. CDR1 and CDR2 from the germline V gene are MNHEY and SMNVEV (reference sequence). The CDR3 loop reads CASSLSREAPTYEQYF.

The J gene is TRBJ2-3, the V gene TRBV7-2; TCRdb's D gene call, TRBD1, goes unchecked for lack of DNA. The CDR3 runs 15 residues. Germline-derived CDR1 and CDR2 are SGHTA and FQGNSA. The CDR3 loop reads CASSAWGQGPDTQYF.

V and J are TRBV11-2 and TRBJ2-1; TCRdb gives TRBD1 as the D gene, but with no DNA this cannot be confirmed. This CDR3 contains 15 residues. CDR1 and CDR2 from the germline V gene are SGHAT and FQNNGV. CDR3 loop: CASSKKTVLGSEQFF.

V is TRBV27 and J is TRBJ2-6; TCRdb picks TRBD1, but there is no DNA to check that call. Germline V gives CDR1 MNHEY, CDR2 SMNVEV (reference sequence). This CDR3 has 17 residues. The CDR3 region is CASSPSGRPSGANVLTF.

This CDR3 reads CASSLRAIRVFNEQFF. The chain recombines TRBV6-2 or TRBV6-3 with TRBJ2-1. This CDR3 spans 16 amino acids. The germline V gene encodes CDR1 MNHEY and CDR2 SVGEGT.

The gene calls are TRBV4-1 and TRBJ2-5; TCRdb's D gene call, TRBD2, goes unchecked for lack of DNA. The germline V gene encodes CDR1 MGHRA and CDR2 YSYEKL. The CDR3 has 14 amino acids. The CDR3 is CASSPASGGATQYF.

The chain recombines TRBV7-6 with TRBJ2-2; absent DNA, TCRdb's TRBD1 call cannot be checked. Per germline, CDR1 SGHVS and CDR2 FNYEAQ. This CDR3 has 16 residues. CDR3 in amino acids: CASSVLTGEYTGELFF.